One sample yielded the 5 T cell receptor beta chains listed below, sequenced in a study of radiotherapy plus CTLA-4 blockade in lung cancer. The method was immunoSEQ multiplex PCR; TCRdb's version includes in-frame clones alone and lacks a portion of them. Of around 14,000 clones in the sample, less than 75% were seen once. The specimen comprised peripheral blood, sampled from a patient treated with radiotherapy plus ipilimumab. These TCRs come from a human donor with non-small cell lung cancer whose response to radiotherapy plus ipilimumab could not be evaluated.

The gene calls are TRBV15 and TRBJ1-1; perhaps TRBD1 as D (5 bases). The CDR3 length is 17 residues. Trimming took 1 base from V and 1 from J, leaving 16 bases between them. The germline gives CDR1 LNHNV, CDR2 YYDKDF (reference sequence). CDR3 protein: CATSRVSGAYRNTEAFF. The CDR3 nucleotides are TGTGCCACCAGCAGAGTTAGTGGGGCCTACAGGAACACTGAAGCTTTCTTT. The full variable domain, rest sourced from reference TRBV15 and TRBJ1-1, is DAMVIQNPRYQVTQFGKPVTLSCSQTLNHNVMYWYQQKSSQAPKLLFHYYDKDFNNEADTPDNFQSRRPNTSFCFLDIRSPGLGDTAMYLCATSRVSGAYRNTEAFFGQGTRLTVV.

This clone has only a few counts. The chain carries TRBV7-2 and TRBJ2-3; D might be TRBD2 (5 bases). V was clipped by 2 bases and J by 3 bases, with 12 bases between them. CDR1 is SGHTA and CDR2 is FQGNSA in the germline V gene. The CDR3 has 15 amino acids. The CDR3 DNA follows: TGTGCCAGCAGCTTATACGAGGGAAGTACAGATACGCAGTATTTT. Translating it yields CASSLYEGSTDTQYF. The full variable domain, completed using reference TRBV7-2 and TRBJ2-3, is GAGVSQSPSNKVTEKGKDVELRCDPISGHTALYWYRQSLGQGLEFLIYFQGNSAPDKSGLPSDRFSAERTGGSVSTLTIQRTQQEDSAVYLCASSLYEGSTDTQYFGPGTRLTVL.

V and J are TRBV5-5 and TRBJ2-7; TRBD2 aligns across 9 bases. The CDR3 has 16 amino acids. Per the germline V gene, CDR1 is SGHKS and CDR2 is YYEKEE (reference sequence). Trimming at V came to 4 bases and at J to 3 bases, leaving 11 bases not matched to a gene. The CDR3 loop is CASSTEGLASLYEQYF. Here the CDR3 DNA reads TGTGCCAGCAGCACAGAAGGACTAGCGAGCCTCTACGAGCAGTACTTC.

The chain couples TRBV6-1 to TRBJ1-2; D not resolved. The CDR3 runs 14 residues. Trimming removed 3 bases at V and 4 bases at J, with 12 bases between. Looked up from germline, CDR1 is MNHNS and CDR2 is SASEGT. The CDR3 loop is CASSETTGTYGYTF. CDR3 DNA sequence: TGTGCCAGCAGTGAGACGACGGGAACCTATGGCTACACCTTC.

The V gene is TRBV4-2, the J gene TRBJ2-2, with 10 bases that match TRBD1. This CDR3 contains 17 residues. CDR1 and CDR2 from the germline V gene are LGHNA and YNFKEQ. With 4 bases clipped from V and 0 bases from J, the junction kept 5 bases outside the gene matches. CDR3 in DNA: TGTGCCAGCAGCCGACAGGGGGCAAATGCGAACACCGGGGAGCTGTTTTTT. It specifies CASSRQGANANTGELFF.